These 17 T cell receptor beta chains were all obtained from the same sample, sequenced in a study of tumor-infiltrating lymphocytes in primary liver carcinoma. Extraction of RNA together with DNA used roughly 20-33 mg of unsorted bulk tissue. A primer matching the constant region was used to make TCR beta cDNA from approximately 500 ng of total RNA. Three nested multiplex PCR rounds, a slightly modified ARM-PCR, produced the libraries for TCR beta. TRBV1-TRBV30 forward and Cbeta reverse primers drove the first two approximately 10-cycle rounds. TCRdb re-called the multiplex PCR reads through MiXCR, storing one row per CDR3 protein. The profile shows some 43,000 distinct CDR3 sequences, roughly 70% of them singletons. What was sequenced was liver tumor tissue from sampling region 5. Subset reported: tumor region T5, tumor centre. The receptors derive from a man aged 35 to 55 with primary liver carcinoma and hepatitis B virus infection.

V usage is TRBV6-5 and J usage is TRBJ2-7; 8 bases align to TRBD2. The J segment lost 2 bases and the V segment lost 11 bases, leaving 11 bases of the junction unmatched. The CDR3 contains 14 residues. Germline values: CDR1 MNHEY, CDR2 SVGAGI. CDR3 nucleotide sequence: TGTGCCTCCATGATGGAGGGACTAGCCTACGAGCAGTACTTC. As protein: CASMMEGLAYEQYF.

This clonotype was detected only a few times. The rearrangement links TRBV12-3 or TRBV12-4 to TRBJ1-1, with D unclear. The CDR3 totals 15 residues. The V end was cut by 1 base, the J end by 1 base, with 10 bases between. In nucleotides, the CDR3 is TGTGCCAGCAGTTTAGTTCTGGCCGCGAACACTGAAGCTTTCTTT. It is translated as CASSLVLAANTEAFF.

On this clonotype: The junction differs from germline at one of its ends, possibly a read error. The rearrangement joins TRBV4-1 to TRBJ2-1; D is possibly TRBD2 (6 bases). Germline CDR1 reads MGHRA; CDR2 reads YSYEKL. CDR3 size: 14 residues. The CDR3 spells CASQREANYSERFF. CDR3 bases: TGCGCCAGCCAGAGGGAGGCCAACTACAGTGAGCGGTTCTTC.

Ten or more counts support this clonotype. The chain employs TRBV4-1 and TRBJ2-2, with 9 positions matching TRBD2. Germline values: CDR1 MGHRA, CDR2 YSYEKL. This CDR3 comprises 16 residues. After removal of 0 bases from V and 5 bases from J, the junction contained 4 bases not matched to a gene. The CDR3 sequence is CASSQERAGGTGELFF. The DNA of the CDR3 is TGCGCCAGCAGCCAAGAAAGGGCGGGAGGGACCGGGGAGCTGTTTTTT.

Notes on this clonotype: An end of the junction differs from the germline gene, which may be a read error. V gene TRBV6-5 combines with J gene TRBJ2-7, with D unresolved. Germline values: CDR1 MNHEY, CDR2 SVGAGI. The CDR3 loop spans 12 amino acids. The CDR3 region has the DNA TGTACCAGTAGTTCCGAGGTTGGTCGGCAGTACTTC. Amino acid sequence: CTSSSEVGRQYF.

As DNA, the CDR3 is TGTGTCAACAGTGAGTCGGCAGGGGACCTAAGCTCTGGAAACACCATATATTTT. It is translated as CVNSESAGDLSSGNTIYF. The chain uses TRBV10-3 and TRBJ1-3, with D maybe TRBD1 (6 bases). The CDR3 totals 18 residues. Per germline, CDR1 ENHRY and CDR2 SYGVKD.

This clonotype was detected ten times or more. This chain uses TRBV12-3 or TRBV12-4 with TRBJ2-3, with D possibly matching TRBD2 (6 bases). The ends were cut back, 9 bases at V and 0 bases at J, with 10 bases in the middle. The length of the CDR3 is 13 residues. The CDR3 coding sequence is TGTGCCAGTGGTCGGGAGAGCACAGATACGCAGTATTTT. This translates into CASGRESTDTQYF.

Comment on this clonotype: The CDR3 does not close with the conserved phenylalanine or tryptophan, likely indicating a read error. The V call is TRBV12-3 or TRBV12-4, the J call TRBJ2-7; 7 nucleotides match TRBD2. This CDR3 region has 13 residues. The CDR3 region is CTSSSLGLGEQYL. The CDR3 DNA reads as TGTACCAGCAGTTCCCTTGGACTAGGCGAGCAGTACCTC.

The chain combines TRBV2 with TRBJ2-3; D call uncertain. This CDR3 spans 14 amino acids. Germline V lookup: CDR1 SNHLY, CDR2 FYNNEI. The V end lost 7 bases, the J end lost 7 bases, and 18 bases lay between the germline ends. The CDR3 sequence is CASKGRVATNTQYF. As DNA, the CDR3 is TGTGCCAGCAAGGGAAGGGTGGCAACAAATACGCAGTATTTT.

To note about this clonotype: This CDR3 is missing its conserved last phenylalanine or tryptophan, likely due to a read error. The J gene is TRBJ2-7, the V gene TRBV11-2; D not resolved. The J call may be in error: the DNA end matches TRBJ2-1 better. Looked up from germline, CDR1 is SGHAT and CDR2 is FQNNGV. The CDR3 has 10 residues. CDR3 residues: CASSLRDQFL. The CDR3 coding sequence is TGTGCCAGCAGCTTAAGAGACCAGTTCCTC.

As for this clonotype: At one boundary the junction diverges from the germline segment, which might be a read error. The DNA of the CDR3 is TGTGCCAGCAGCACCAGACAGGACACCCGGGAGCTGTTTTTT. It codes for CASSTRQDTRELFF. The chain recombines TRBV7-9 with TRBJ2-2; D possibly corresponds to TRBD1 (6 bases). Germline V gene sequence: CDR1 SEHNR, CDR2 FQNEAQ (reference sequence). CDR3 length: 14 amino acids.

Worth noting for this clonotype: A much larger clonotype is one base distant, so this may be a read error. The genes are TRBV28 and TRBJ2-1, with D possibly being TRBD2 (5 bases). This CDR3 is 14 amino acids long. Germline CDR1 is MDHEN and CDR2 is SYDVKM. CDR3 DNA: TGTGCCAGCGGTTTAGGCGGGTCCTACAATGAGCAGTTCTTC. Its protein product is CASGLGGSYNEQFF.

On this clonotype: This CDR3 is missing its conserved last phenylalanine or tryptophan, likely due to a read error. The genes are TRBV6-1 and TRBJ2-7; maybe TRBD2 (6 bases). V dropped 8 bases and J dropped 0 bases, with 8 bases sitting between them. The CDR3 runs to 12 residues. Looked up from germline, CDR1 is MNHNS and CDR2 is SASEGT. CDR3 bases: TGTGCCAGCGGGGGGATCTCCTACGAGCAGTACTCG. It encodes CASGGISYEQYS.

In the case of this clonotype: An end of the junction does not agree with germline; a read error may underlie this. The V gene is TRBV12-3 or TRBV12-4, the J gene TRBJ1-2; D is ambiguous. The CDR3 has 13 residues. CDR3 residues: CGSSSGAGYRYTF. CDR3 coding DNA: TGTGGCAGCAGCTCGGGCGCGGGCTATCGCTACACCTTC.

The chain couples TRBV7-9 to TRBJ1-3; the D gene is possibly TRBD1 (5 bases). The CDR3 contains 15 residues. V shed 5 bases and J shed 3 bases, with 14 bases lying between them. Germline loops: CDR1 SEHNR, CDR2 FQNEAQ (reference sequence). Here the CDR3 DNA reads TGTGCCAGCAGCCTTACAGGATGGGGTGGAAACACCATATATTTT. Amino acid sequence: CASSLTGWGGNTIYF.

The V call is TRBV28, the J call TRBJ1-2; TRBD1 might be the D (5 bases). Trimming took 6 bases from V and 7 from J, leaving 18 bases between them. The CDR3 runs 14 residues. Germline values: CDR1 MDHEN, CDR2 SYDVKM. CDR3 nucleotide sequence: TGTGCCAGCAGCCGGGGCAGGTACGGGCCTGGCTACACCTTC. Translated, it gives CASSRGRYGPGYTF.

About this clonotype: Its ends do not fully match the called genes, so a read error is possible. The chain is built from TRBV29-1 and TRBJ2-1; 11 bases are shared with TRBD2. This CDR3 has 16 amino acids. Germline values: CDR1 SQVTM, CDR2 ANQGSEA. The CDR3 is CSIEFLTSGTYDEQFF. For the CDR3, the DNA is TGCAGCATTGAATTCCTGACTAGCGGGACCTACGATGAGCAGTTCTTC.